These 18 T cell receptor beta chains originate from one sample sequenced in a study of control samples from healthy donors and cancer patients. Clones were read by immunoSEQ multiplex PCR, and TCRdb kept only the in-frame ones, dropping some. Found here are 150,000 to 200,000 clones, roughly 94% of them singletons; the top ten hold over 1.3%. The sample comprised blood. Receptors were obtained from a young woman in good health.

V and J are TRBV28 and TRBJ2-3; maybe TRBD2 (5 bases). The CDR3 consists of 14 residues. Trimming shortened V by 6 bases and J by 4 bases, and 14 bases separated the two germline ends. Germline V gene sequence: CDR1 MDHEN, CDR2 SYDVKM. The CDR3 spells CASSKSPGSDTQYF. The CDR3 DNA follows: TGTGCCAGCAGCAAATCCCCGGGGTCAGATACGCAGTATTTT.

The rearrangement uses TRBV6-6 and TRBJ1-1; D gene ambiguous. The CDR3 has 18 amino acids. Germline assignment: CDR1 MNHNY and CDR2 SVGAGI (reference sequence). Trimming removed 5 bases from V and 1 base from J, with 23 bases in between. CDR3 loop: CASSPLVYNNPSNTEAFF. CDR3 nucleotides: TGTGCCAGCAGTCCCCTAGTTTATAACAACCCCTCGAACACTGAAGCTTTCTTT.

The J gene is TRBJ1-2, the V gene TRBV7-9; D unresolved. Germline assignment: CDR1 SEHNR and CDR2 FQNEAQ (reference sequence). V was pared by 0 bases and J by 4 bases, with 12 bases between. This CDR3 spans 15 amino acids. The CDR3 region has the DNA TGTGCCAGCAGCTTAGCGGGTGGCCAGTTCTATGGCTACACCTTC. As protein: CASSLAGGQFYGYTF. Together with reference TRBV7-9 and TRBJ1-2, the CDR3 gives the full variable domain: DTGVSQNPRHKITKRGQNVTFRCDPISEHNRLYWYRQTLGQGPEFLTYFQNEAQLEKSRLLSDRFSAERPKGSFSTLEIQRTEQGDSAMYLCASSLAGGQFYGYTFGSGTRLTVV.

This chain joins TRBV6-1 and TRBJ2-3; D call uncertain. Germline values: CDR1 MNHNS, CDR2 SASEGT. The CDR3 consists of 13 residues. V was trimmed by 8 bases and J by 3 bases, leaving 12 bases between them. CDR3 DNA sequence: TGTGCCAGCGGGTCGGTTGGTACAGATACGCAGTATTTT. This sequence encodes CASGSVGTDTQYF.

V gene TRBV3-1 (or the pseudogene TRBV3-2) combines with J gene TRBJ1-2, with TRBD1 matching 7 bases. V shed 4 bases, J shed 0 bases, and the junction held 5 bases outside the gene matches. The length of the CDR3 is 15 residues. From germline, CDR1 is LGHDT and CDR2 YNNKEL (reference sequence). The CDR3 spells CASSLTGQSNYGYTF. CDR3 DNA sequence: TGTGCCAGCAGCCTAACGGGACAGTCTAACTATGGCTACACCTTC.

This chain joins TRBV5-6 and TRBJ2-3; 7 positions match TRBD2. From germline, CDR1 is SGHDT and CDR2 YYEEEE. The length of the CDR3 is 15 residues. V was clipped by 6 bases and J by 5 bases; unmatched bases: 12. The CDR3 loop is CASTTGGGAGDTQYF. CDR3 bases: TGTGCCAGCACCACTGGGGGGGGAGCAGGAGATACGCAGTATTTT.

This chain links TRBV5-5 with TRBJ1-4; D is possibly TRBD1 (6 bases). The V and J ends lost 1 base and 8 bases respectively, with 12 bases between them. From germline, CDR1 is SGHKS and CDR2 YYEKEE (reference sequence). The CDR3 is made up of 14 amino acids. The CDR3 here is CASSLPGQGEKLFF. The CDR3 nucleotides are TGTGCCAGCAGCTTGCCGGGGCAGGGGGAAAAACTGTTTTTT.

This sequence joins TRBV2 and TRBJ2-1; 7 positions match TRBD1. Germline values: CDR1 SNHLY, CDR2 FYNNEI. J was trimmed by 0 bases and V by 9 bases; bases with no gene match: 5. The CDR3 covers 14 residues. CDR3 coding DNA: TGTGCCAGTAGGCCAGGGGGCTCCTACAATGAGCAGTTCTTC. It codes for CASRPGGSYNEQFF.

The chain employs TRBV7-9 and TRBJ2-7; D is unresolved. Trimming pared 3 bases from V and 0 bases from J, leaving 9 bases between. The CDR3 consists of 14 residues. CDR1 and CDR2 (germline): SEHNR, FQNEAQ (reference sequence). In nucleotides, the CDR3 is TGTGCCAGCAGCTTGATAGACGGCTCCTACGAGCAGTACTTC. Translation: CASSLIDGSYEQYF.

V is TRBV7-8 and J is TRBJ1-1, with D possibly being TRBD1 (5 bases). Germline V gives CDR1 SGHVS, CDR2 FQNEAQ. The CDR3 sequence is 16 residues long. Trimming removed 0 bases at V and 1 base at J, with 12 bases between. In DNA form, the CDR3 reads TGTGCCAGCAGCTTAGCGTCGGGGGGAACGAACACTGAAGCTTTCTTT. This codes for CASSLASGGTNTEAFF.

The chain is built from TRBV24-1 and TRBJ2-5, with 10 bases fitting TRBD1. The CDR3 has 16 amino acids. The V and J ends lost 4 bases and 4 bases, in that order; junction bases with no gene match: 8. CDR1 and CDR2 from the germline V gene are KGHDR and SFDVKD. This chain's CDR3 is CATSDPGQGIGETQYF. CDR3 DNA sequence: TGTGCCACCAGTGACCCGGGACAGGGGATAGGAGAGACCCAGTACTTC.

This clone was observed a single time. This chain links TRBV28 with TRBJ2-7; 9 nucleotides agree with TRBD1. The CDR3 is 14 amino acids. Germline CDR1 reads MDHEN; CDR2 reads SYDVKM. Trimming took 5 bases from V and 2 from J; bases not matched to a gene: 4. This chain's CDR3 is CASSRQGGPYEQYF. CDR3 coding DNA: TGTGCCAGCAGTAGACAGGGGGGGCCCTACGAGCAGTACTTC.

In this sample, this clone turned up a few times. The chain links TRBV24-1 to TRBJ1-2, with D perhaps TRBD1 (6 bases). Germline V CDR1 and CDR2: KGHDR, SFDVKD. Trimming cost V 6 bases and J 7 bases, with 17 bases left between them. The CDR3 runs 14 residues. The chain's CDR3 is CATSSRGEVSGYTF. The CDR3 DNA reads as TGTGCCACCAGTTCCAGGGGCGAAGTGTCTGGCTACACCTTC.

The chain has TRBV28 and TRBJ1-2; D might be TRBD1 (5 bases). Per the germline V gene, CDR1 is MDHEN and CDR2 is SYDVKM. The CDR3 runs 14 residues. Trimming removed 3 bases from V and 4 bases from J, with 12 bases in between. Here the CDR3 DNA reads TGTGCCAGCAGTTTTCGACAGCCATTCTATGGCTACACCTTC. This codes for CASSFRQPFYGYTF.

The DNA of the CDR3 is TGCAGTGCTAGTGGGGTGACAGGGAGCCTCTACGAGCAGTACTTC. Protein: CSASGVTGSLYEQYF. J is TRBJ2-7 and V is TRBV20-1; 7 bases agree with TRBD1. Germline CDR1 DFQATT, CDR2 SNEGSKA (reference sequence). The V gene end was trimmed by 3 bases and the J gene end by 3 bases; junction bases not matched to a gene: 11. The CDR3 is made up of 15 amino acids.

The chain uses TRBV6-2 or TRBV6-3 and TRBJ1-1; possibly TRBD1 for D (5 bases). Trimming removed 6 bases from V and 3 bases from J, with 23 bases in between. The CDR3 extends over 17 amino acids. CDR1 is MNHEY, CDR2 SVGEGT, per germline. CDR3 in DNA: TGTGCCAGCAGCCCTTCTGACTGGGAGGGGAGATACACTGAAGCTTTCTTT. This codes for CASSPSDWEGRYTEAFF.

The chain joins TRBV2 to TRBJ1-2; D unclear. Germline-derived CDR1 and CDR2 are SNHLY and FYNNEI. The V end was cut by 7 bases, the J end by 0 bases, with 12 bases between. The CDR3 sequence is 14 residues long. This CDR3 reads CASTDHGSNYGYTF. The CDR3 region has the DNA TGTGCCAGCACTGATCACGGGTCTAACTATGGCTACACCTTC. Looking up the rest from reference TRBV2 and TRBJ1-2 gives the full variable domain: EPEVTQTPSHQVTQMGQEVILRCVPISNHLYFYWYRQILGQKVEFLVSFYNNEISEKSEIFDDQFSVERPDGSNFTLKIRSTKLEDSAMYFCASTDHGSNYGYTFGSGTRLTVV.

V and J are TRBV28 and TRBJ2-4; D not resolved. This CDR3 is 18 amino acids long. Trimming took 2 bases from V and 4 from J, leaving 21 bases between them. CDR1 MDHEN and CDR2 SYDVKM come from the germline V gene. CDR3 region: CASSLNRRDTGLKNIQYF. The CDR3 bases are TGTGCCAGCAGTTTAAATCGCCGAGACACCGGGCTAAAAAACATTCAGTACTTC.